Detailed here is one T cell receptor (beta chain). The antigen is not known. This record comes from a study of cytomegalovirus exposure and HLA in healthy donors. Study-level findings and limits: Many donors shared some public TCRs, even though most TCR sequences were rare.

Produced via immunoSEQ multiplex PCR; TCRdb's table is partial and in-frame only. The sample shows 160,000 or so clones, just under 85% of them seen only once. CDR1 is SGDLS and CDR2 is YYNGEE in the germline V gene. The CDR3 length is 15 residues. The V and J ends lost 3 bases and 5 bases, in that order; junction bases with no gene match: 10. The V call is TRBV9, the J call TRBJ2-7, with 8 bases that match TRBD2. The sample consisted of PBMCs. The receptor was isolated from a man aged 25 to 45 in good health and CMV-seropositive. The CDR3 DNA follows: TGTGCCAGCAGCGACCTGGGGGCGGGGGGTAACGAGCAGTACTTC. Translation: CASSDLGAGGNEQYF.